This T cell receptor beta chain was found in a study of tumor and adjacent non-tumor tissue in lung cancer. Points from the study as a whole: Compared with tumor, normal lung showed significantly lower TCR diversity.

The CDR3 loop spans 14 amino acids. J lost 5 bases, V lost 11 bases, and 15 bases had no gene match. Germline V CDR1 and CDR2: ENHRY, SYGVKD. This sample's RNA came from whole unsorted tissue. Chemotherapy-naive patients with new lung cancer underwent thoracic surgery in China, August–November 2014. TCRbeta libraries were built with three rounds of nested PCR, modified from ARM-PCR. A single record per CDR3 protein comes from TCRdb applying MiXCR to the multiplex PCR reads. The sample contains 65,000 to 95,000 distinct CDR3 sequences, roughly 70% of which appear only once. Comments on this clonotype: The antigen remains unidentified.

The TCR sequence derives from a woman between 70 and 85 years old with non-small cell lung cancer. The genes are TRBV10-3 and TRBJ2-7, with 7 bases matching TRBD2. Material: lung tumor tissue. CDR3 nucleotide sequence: TGTGCCTCGGTACCGGGCGGGAGCCCCAACGAGCAGTACTTC. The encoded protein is CASVPGGSPNEQYF.